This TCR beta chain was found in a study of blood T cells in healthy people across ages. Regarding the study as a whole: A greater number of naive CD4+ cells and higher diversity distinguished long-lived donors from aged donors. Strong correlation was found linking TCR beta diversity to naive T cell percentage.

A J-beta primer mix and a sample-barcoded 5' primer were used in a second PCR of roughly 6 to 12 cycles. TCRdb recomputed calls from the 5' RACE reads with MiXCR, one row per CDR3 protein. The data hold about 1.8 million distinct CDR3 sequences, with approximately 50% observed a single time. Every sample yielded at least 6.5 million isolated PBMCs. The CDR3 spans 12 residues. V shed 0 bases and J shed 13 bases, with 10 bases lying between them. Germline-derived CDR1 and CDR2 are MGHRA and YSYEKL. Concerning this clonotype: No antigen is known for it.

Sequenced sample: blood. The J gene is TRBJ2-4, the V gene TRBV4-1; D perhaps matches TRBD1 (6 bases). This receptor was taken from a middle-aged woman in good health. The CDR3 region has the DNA TGCGCCAGCAGCCAAGACAGGGGAAAGCAGTACTTC. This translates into CASSQDRGKQYF.